The rows below give T cell receptor beta chains drawn from one sample of a study of cytomegalovirus exposure and HLA in healthy donors. The protocol was immunoSEQ multiplex PCR, while the TCRdb copy is restricted to in-frame clones and leaves out a portion. The table lists about 200,000 clones, 60% to 80% of them singletons. What was sequenced was PBMCs. The receptors originated from a male donor in good health and CMV-seronegative. The CDR3 runs from the conserved cysteine through the conserved F or W. The D gene is left open where the match is weak. Clone size is not always given. Where it is, it says once, few, many or a class for expanded clones.

cdr3_aa: CASSLSGTALYEQYF
cdr3_nt: TGTGCCAGCAGTTTATCCGGGACAGCCCTCTACGAGCAGTACTTC
clone_size: -
j_call: TRBJ2-7
v_call: TRBV27
d_call: TRBD1

cdr3_aa: CASSSRLAAYEQYF
cdr3_nt: TGTGCCAGCAGCTCCAGACTAGCGGCCTACGAGCAGTACTTC
clone_size: once
j_call: TRBJ2-7
v_call: TRBV6-6
d_call: TRBD2

cdr3_aa: CASSLGRGKRQYF
cdr3_nt: TGTGCCAGCAGCTTAGGCAGGGGGAAAAGGCAGTACTTC
clone_size: -
j_call: TRBJ2-7
v_call: TRBV13
d_call: TRBD1

cdr3_aa: CSSSGRQSTSSSTDTQYF
cdr3_nt: TGTTCCAGCAGCGGACGGCAATCGACTAGCTCTAGCACAGATACGCAGTATTTT
clone_size: few
j_call: TRBJ2-3
v_call: TRBV7-9
d_call: TRBD2

cdr3_aa: CASSEYSGGYGYTF
cdr3_nt: TGTGCCAGCAGTGAATATTCAGGGGGATATGGCTACACCTTC
clone_size: -
j_call: TRBJ1-2
v_call: TRBV25-1
d_call: TRBD1

cdr3_aa: CASSSQIGDRRGNEQFF
cdr3_nt: TGTGCCAGTAGTTCCCAGATCGGGGACAGGCGAGGGAATGAGCAGTTCTTC
clone_size: -
j_call: TRBJ2-1
v_call: TRBV19
d_call: TRBD1

cdr3_aa: CASSLAGGPNEQYF
cdr3_nt: TGTGCCAGCAGTCTAGCGGGAGGGCCCAACGAGCAGTACTTC
clone_size: -
j_call: TRBJ2-7
v_call: TRBV6-5
d_call: TRBD2

cdr3_aa: CASSQGEGSREAFF
cdr3_nt: TGCGCCAGCAGCCAAGGGGAGGGCTCCAGGGAAGCTTTCTTT
clone_size: -
j_call: TRBJ1-1
v_call: TRBV4-3
d_call: -

cdr3_aa: CASSIGAGFNQPQHF
cdr3_nt: TGTGCCAGTAGTATAGGGGCAGGGTTCAATCAGCCCCAGCATTTT
clone_size: -
j_call: TRBJ1-5
v_call: TRBV19
d_call: -

cdr3_aa: CASSLADTNTGELFF
cdr3_nt: TGTGCCAGCAGTTTAGCGGACACGAACACCGGGGAGCTGTTTTTT
clone_size: -
j_call: TRBJ2-2
v_call: TRBV28
d_call: -

cdr3_aa: CASGGTGYGYTF
cdr3_nt: TGTGCCAGCGGCGGGACAGGCTATGGCTACACCTTC
clone_size: -
j_call: TRBJ1-2
v_call: TRBV6-5
d_call: TRBD1

cdr3_aa: CASSSAGTGVHEQYF
cdr3_nt: TGTGCCAGCAGCTCTGCGGGGACAGGGGTACACGAGCAGTACTTC
clone_size: -
j_call: TRBJ2-7
v_call: TRBV7-2
d_call: TRBD1

cdr3_aa: CASSVGLGTADSGNTIYF
cdr3_nt: TGTGCCAGCAGCGTAGGTCTCGGCACTGCGGACTCTGGAAACACCATATATTTT
clone_size: -
j_call: TRBJ1-3
v_call: TRBV9
d_call: -

cdr3_aa: CASSFDRGANTGELFF
cdr3_nt: TGCGCCAGCAGCTTCGACAGGGGCGCGAACACCGGGGAGCTGTTTTTT
clone_size: -
j_call: TRBJ2-2
v_call: TRBV4-3
d_call: TRBD1

cdr3_aa: CASSVDPGDTEAFF
cdr3_nt: TGTGCCAGCAGCGTAGATCCAGGGGACACTGAAGCTTTCTTT
clone_size: -
j_call: TRBJ1-1
v_call: TRBV9
d_call: -

cdr3_aa: CASSLTSGGLVRTGELFF
cdr3_nt: TGTGCCAGCAGTCTGACTAGCGGGGGATTGGTTCGCACCGGGGAGCTGTTTTTT
clone_size: -
j_call: TRBJ2-2
v_call: TRBV28
d_call: TRBD2

cdr3_aa: CASSADRGEEQYF
cdr3_nt: TGTGCCAGCAGCGCCGACAGGGGGGAAGAGCAGTACTTC
clone_size: -
j_call: TRBJ2-7
v_call: TRBV7-3
d_call: TRBD1

cdr3_aa: CASSRAGGFQETQYF
cdr3_nt: TGCGCCAGCAGCAGAGCGGGCGGGTTTCAAGAGACCCAGTACTTC
clone_size: -
j_call: TRBJ2-5
v_call: TRBV5-1
d_call: -

cdr3_aa: CASSLAGTRGNTIYF
cdr3_nt: TGTGCCAGCAGCTTGGCCGGGACTCGAGGAAACACCATATATTTT
clone_size: -
j_call: TRBJ1-3
v_call: TRBV5-4
d_call: -

cdr3_aa: CASSLGLTGDTQYF
cdr3_nt: TGTGCCAGCAGCTTGGGCCTGACTGGAGATACGCAGTATTTT
clone_size: -
j_call: TRBJ2-3
v_call: TRBV5-6
d_call: -

cdr3_aa: CASSVQGSETQYF
cdr3_nt: TGTGCCAGTAGTGTACAGGGGTCGGAGACCCAGTACTTC
clone_size: -
j_call: TRBJ2-5
v_call: TRBV19
d_call: TRBD1

cdr3_aa: CASSYLTTGGTDTQYF
cdr3_nt: TGTGCCAGCAGTTACCTCACTACAGGGGGGACAGATACGCAGTATTTT
clone_size: -
j_call: TRBJ2-3
v_call: TRBV6-5
d_call: TRBD1

cdr3_aa: CASSPLRDFSYNEQFF
cdr3_nt: TGTGCCAGCAGTCCCCTCCGGGACTTCTCCTACAATGAGCAGTTCTTC
clone_size: -
j_call: TRBJ2-1
v_call: TRBV28
d_call: -

cdr3_aa: CASSLDLGGTNEKLFF
cdr3_nt: TGTGCCAGCAGCCTCGACCTGGGGGGGACTAATGAAAAACTGTTTTTT
clone_size: -
j_call: TRBJ1-4
v_call: TRBV7-9
d_call: -

cdr3_aa: CASSSSRAPGELFF
cdr3_nt: TGTGCCAGCAGCTCTTCGCGCGCCCCCGGGGAGCTGTTTTTT
clone_size: -
j_call: TRBJ2-2
v_call: TRBV7-3
d_call: -